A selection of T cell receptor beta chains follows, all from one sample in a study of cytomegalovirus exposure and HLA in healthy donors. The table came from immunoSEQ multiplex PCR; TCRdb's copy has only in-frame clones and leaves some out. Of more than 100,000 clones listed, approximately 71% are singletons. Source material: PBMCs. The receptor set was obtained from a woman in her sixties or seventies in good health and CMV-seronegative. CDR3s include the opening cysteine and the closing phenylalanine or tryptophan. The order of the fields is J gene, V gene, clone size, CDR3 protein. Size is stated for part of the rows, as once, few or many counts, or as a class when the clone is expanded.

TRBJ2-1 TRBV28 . CASSLSGENEQFF
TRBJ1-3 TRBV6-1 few CASYEGLSSGNTIYF
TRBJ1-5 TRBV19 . CASSRTVRDREPQHF
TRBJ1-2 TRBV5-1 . CASSLDGGYGYTF
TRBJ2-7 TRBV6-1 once CASTIGYEQYF
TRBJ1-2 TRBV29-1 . CSVARQHYGYTF
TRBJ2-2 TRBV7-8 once CASSFSGQGAGGELFF
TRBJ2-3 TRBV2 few CASSDRQDTQYF
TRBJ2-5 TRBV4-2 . CASSQGTAGRRRETQYF
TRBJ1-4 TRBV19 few CASSRTSANEKLFF
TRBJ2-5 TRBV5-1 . CASSLTGRVQETQYF
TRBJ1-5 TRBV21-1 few CASSSGGAGQPQHF
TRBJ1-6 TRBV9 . CASSVGGTEYNSPLHF
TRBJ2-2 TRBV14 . CASSPYSNTGELFF
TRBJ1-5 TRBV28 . CASSFGRGGNQPQHF
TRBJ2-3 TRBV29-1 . CSVAAGGPGDTQYF
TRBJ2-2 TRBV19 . CASMRQPNTGELFF
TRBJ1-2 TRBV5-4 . CASSLGDRSYGYTF
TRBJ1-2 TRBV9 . CASSVGVEGYTF
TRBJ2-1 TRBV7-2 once CASSVGLAGGQFDQFF
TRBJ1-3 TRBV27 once CASSLTGIGNTIYF
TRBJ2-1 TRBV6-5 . CASSSGLAGYNEQFF
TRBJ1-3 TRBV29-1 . CSVDRYSGNTIYF
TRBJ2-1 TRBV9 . CASSVYGNEQFF
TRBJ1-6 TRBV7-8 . CASRYMDRGPLHF
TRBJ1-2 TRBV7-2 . CASSLHGQGVNGYTF
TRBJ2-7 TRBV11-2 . CASSLEIAGGVYEQYF
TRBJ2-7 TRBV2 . CASSPTGVPGLSYEQYF
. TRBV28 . CAIQTEGQATYEQYF
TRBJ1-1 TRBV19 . CASSISTGLNTEAFF
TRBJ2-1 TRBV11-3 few CASSLAGGPGNEQFF
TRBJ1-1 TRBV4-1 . CASSRVTRDRGLTEAFF
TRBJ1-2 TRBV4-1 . CASSPGQVSNYGYTF
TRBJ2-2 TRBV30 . CAWSPGGLAVTGELFF
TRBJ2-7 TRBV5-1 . CASSLGGLDLEQYF
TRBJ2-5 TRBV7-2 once CASSLGLRVGETQYF
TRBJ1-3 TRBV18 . CASSRDRTVLTSGNTIYF
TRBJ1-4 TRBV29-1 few CSVDQGNEKLFF
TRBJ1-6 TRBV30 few CAWSAGTANSPLHF
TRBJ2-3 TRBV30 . CAWADSGRALDTQYF
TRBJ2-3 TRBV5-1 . CASSLGQGNTWRDTQYF
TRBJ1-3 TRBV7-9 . CASSLSEHPGNTIYF
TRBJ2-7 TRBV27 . CASSFRQGLDEQYF
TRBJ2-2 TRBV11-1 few CASLGAGPTGELFF
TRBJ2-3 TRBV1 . CTNRGGSGRVGTDTQYF
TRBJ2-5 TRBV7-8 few CASSLGAGQGGETQYF
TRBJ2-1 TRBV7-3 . CASSLFTSGSNEQFF
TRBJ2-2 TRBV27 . CASSPARGTGELFF
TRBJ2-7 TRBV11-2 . CASSSTRDSSYEQYF
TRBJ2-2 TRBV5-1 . CASSLAQGNSGELFF
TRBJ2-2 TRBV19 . CASSWGGGSGELFF
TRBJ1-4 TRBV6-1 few CASSAKDRGRANEKLFF
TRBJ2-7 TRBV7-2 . CASSFAAAASYEQYF
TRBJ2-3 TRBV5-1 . CASSLAGDTQYF